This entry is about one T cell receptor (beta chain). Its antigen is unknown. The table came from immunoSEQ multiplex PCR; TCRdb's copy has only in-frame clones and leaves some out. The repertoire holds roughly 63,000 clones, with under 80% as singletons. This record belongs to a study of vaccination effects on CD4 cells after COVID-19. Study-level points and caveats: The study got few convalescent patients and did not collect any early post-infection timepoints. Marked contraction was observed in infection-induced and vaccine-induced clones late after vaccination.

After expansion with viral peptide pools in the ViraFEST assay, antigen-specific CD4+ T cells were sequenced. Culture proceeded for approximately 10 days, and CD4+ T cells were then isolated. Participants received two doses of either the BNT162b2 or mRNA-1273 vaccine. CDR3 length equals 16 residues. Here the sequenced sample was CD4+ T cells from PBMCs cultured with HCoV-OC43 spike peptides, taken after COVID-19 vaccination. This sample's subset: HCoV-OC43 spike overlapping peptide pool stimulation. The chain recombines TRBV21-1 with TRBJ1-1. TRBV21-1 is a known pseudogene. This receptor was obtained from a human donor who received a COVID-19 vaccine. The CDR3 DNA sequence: TGTGCCAGCAGCAAAGGTTTAGGGGGGACGAACACTGAAGCTTTCTTT. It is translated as CASSKGLGGTNTEAFF.